The clone carrying this T cell receptor (beta chain) was seen at least ten times. The antigen remains undetermined. The authors amplified TCR beta CDR3 regions from RNA transcripts. RT-PCR was first run with HTBI primers, then multiplex PCR in a second round. TCRdb itself ran the multiplex PCR reads through MiXCR, one entry per CDR3 protein. The sample yields a few hundred thousand distinct CDR3 sequences, about a sixth seen once. This specimen belongs to a study of Graves' ophthalmopathy and Graves' hyperthyroidism. Study conclusions and caveats: Also, most clonotypes expanded in the thyroid above 0.001 frequency appeared in blood.

By definition, stable hyperthyroidism involved no ophthalmopathy within 18 months of follow-up. J was trimmed by 2 bases and V by 5 bases; bases with no gene match: 6. The germline V gene encodes CDR1 SGHTA and CDR2 FQGNSA. The CDR3 totals 15 residues. This receptor was taken from an adult woman with stable Graves' hyperthyroidism. The V and J genes are TRBV7-2 and TRBJ2-7; 10 positions match TRBD2. The sequenced material came from peripheral blood. The CDR3 protein is CASSVLAGLAYEQYF. CDR3 DNA: TGTGCCAGCAGCGTACTAGCGGGACTAGCCTACGAGCAGTACTTC.